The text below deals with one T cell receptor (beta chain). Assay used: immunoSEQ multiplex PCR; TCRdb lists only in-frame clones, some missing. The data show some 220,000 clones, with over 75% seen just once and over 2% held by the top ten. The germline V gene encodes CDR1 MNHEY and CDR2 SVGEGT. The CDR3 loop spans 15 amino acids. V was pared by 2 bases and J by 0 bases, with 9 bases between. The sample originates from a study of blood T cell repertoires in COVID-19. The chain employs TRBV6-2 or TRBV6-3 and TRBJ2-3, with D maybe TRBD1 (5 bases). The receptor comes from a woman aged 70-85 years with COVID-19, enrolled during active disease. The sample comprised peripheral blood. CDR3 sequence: CASSYGATSTDTQYF. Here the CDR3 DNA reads TGTGCCAGCAGTTACGGGGCTACTAGCACAGATACGCAGTATTTT.